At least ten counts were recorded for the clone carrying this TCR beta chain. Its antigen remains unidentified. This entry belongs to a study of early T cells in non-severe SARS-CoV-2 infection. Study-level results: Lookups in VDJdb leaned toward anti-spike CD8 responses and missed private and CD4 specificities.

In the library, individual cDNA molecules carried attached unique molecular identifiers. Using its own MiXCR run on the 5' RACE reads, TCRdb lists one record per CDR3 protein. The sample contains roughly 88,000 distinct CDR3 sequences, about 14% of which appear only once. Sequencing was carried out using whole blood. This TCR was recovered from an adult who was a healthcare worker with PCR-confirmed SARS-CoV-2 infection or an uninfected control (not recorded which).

CDR3 protein: CASSATDVEQFF. The CDR3 nucleotides are TGTGCCAGCAGCGCTACAGATGTAGAGCAGTTCTTC. V gene TRBV11-2 combines with J gene TRBJ2-1; no reliable D call. Per the germline V gene, CDR1 is SGHAT and CDR2 is FQNNGV. The V end lost 5 bases, the J end lost 10 bases, and 12 bases lay between the germline ends. The CDR3 is made up of 12 amino acids. The full variable domain, in which reference TRBV11-2 and TRBJ2-1 provide the parts outside the CDR3, is EAGVAQSPRYKIIEKRQSVAFWCNPISGHATLYWYQQILGQGPKLLIQFQNNGVVDDSQLPKDRFSAERLKGVDSTLKIQPAKLEDSAVYLCASSATDVEQFFGPGTRLTVL.